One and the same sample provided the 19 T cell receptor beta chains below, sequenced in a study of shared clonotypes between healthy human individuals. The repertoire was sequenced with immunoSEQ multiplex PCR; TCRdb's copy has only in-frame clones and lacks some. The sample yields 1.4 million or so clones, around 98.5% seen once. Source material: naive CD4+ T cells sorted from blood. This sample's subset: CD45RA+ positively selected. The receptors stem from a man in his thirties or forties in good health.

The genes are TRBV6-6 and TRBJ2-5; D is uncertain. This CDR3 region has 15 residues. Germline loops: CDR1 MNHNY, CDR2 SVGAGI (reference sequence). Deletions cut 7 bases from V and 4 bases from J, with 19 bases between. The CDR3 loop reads CASTNPVGLGETQYF. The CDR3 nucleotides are TGTGCCAGCACCAATCCTGTCGGGTTAGGAGAGACCCAGTACTTC.

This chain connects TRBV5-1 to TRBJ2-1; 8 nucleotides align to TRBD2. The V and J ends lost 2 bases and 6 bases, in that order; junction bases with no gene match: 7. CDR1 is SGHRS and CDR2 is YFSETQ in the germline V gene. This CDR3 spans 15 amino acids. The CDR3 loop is CASSFLAGGLNEQFF. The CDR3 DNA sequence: TGCGCCAGCAGCTTTCTGGCGGGAGGTCTCAATGAGCAGTTCTTC. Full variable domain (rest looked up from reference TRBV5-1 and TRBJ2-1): KAGVTQTPRYLIKTRGQQVTLSCSPISGHRSVSWYQQTPGQGLQFLFEYFSETQRNKGNFPGRFSGRQFSNSRSEMNVSTLELGDSALYLCASSFLAGGLNEQFFGPGTRLTVL.

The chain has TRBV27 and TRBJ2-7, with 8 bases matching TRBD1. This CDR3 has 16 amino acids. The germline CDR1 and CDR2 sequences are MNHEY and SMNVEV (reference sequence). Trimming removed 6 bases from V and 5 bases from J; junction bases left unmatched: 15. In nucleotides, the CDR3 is TGTGCCAGCAGACAGAACAGGGGGTCGGGTATTGACGAGCAGTACTTC. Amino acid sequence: CASRQNRGSGIDEQYF.

DNA of the CDR3: TGCGCCAGCAGCCAAGAAGGGCTGACAGGCTTTGGCTACACCTTC. It is translated as CASSQEGLTGFGYTF. The chain has TRBV4-3 and TRBJ1-2, with a possible D match to TRBD1 (6 bases). V lost 0 bases and J 7 bases, leaving 15 bases between the germline ends. This CDR3 has 15 amino acids. Looked up from germline, CDR1 is LGHNA and CDR2 is YSLEER.

CDR3 amino acids: CASISLPGRGYEQYF. The CDR3 nucleotides are TGTGCCAGCATCTCCCTACCCGGACGGGGATACGAGCAGTACTTC. The chain is built from TRBV7-2 and TRBJ2-7; D perhaps matches TRBD2 (5 bases). The CDR3 runs to 15 residues. Germline-derived CDR1 and CDR2 are SGHTA and FQGNSA. Trimming took off 7 bases at V and 4 bases at J, with 20 bases between the two ends.

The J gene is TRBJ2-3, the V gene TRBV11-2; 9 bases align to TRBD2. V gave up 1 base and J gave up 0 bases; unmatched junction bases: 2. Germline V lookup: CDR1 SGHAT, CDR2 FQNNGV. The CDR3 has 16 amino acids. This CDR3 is CASSLGLAESTDTQYF. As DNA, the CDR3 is TGTGCCAGCAGCTTAGGACTAGCGGAGAGCACAGATACGCAGTATTTT.

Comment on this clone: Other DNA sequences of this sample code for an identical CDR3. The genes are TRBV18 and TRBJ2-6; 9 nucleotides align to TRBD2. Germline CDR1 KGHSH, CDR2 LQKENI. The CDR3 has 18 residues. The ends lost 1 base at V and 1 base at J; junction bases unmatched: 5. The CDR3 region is CASSPLLAGGSGANVLTF. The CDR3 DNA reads TGTGCCAGCTCACCACTACTAGCGGGTGGATCTGGGGCCAACGTCCTGACTTTC.

The CDR3 DNA is TGTGCCACCAGCAGAGGGCAGTTCGGTGAAAAACTGTTTTTT. This gives the protein CATSRGQFGEKLFF. The chain joins TRBV15 to TRBJ1-4; D ambiguous. The CDR3 has 14 residues. V dropped 1 base and J dropped 7 bases, with 10 bases sitting between them. The germline V gene encodes CDR1 LNHNV and CDR2 YYDKDF (reference sequence).

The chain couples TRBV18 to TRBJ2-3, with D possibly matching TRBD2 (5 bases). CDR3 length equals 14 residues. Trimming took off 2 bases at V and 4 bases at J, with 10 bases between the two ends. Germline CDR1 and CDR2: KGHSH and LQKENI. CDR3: CASSPKSSADTQYF. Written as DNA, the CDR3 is TGTGCCAGCTCACCAAAAAGTAGCGCAGATACGCAGTATTTT.

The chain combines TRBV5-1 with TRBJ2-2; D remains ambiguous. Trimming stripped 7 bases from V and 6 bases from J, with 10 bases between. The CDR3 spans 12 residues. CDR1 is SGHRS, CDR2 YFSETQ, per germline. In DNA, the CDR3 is TGCGCCAGCGGCCACCCTTCCGGGGAGCTGTTTTTT. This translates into CASGHPSGELFF.

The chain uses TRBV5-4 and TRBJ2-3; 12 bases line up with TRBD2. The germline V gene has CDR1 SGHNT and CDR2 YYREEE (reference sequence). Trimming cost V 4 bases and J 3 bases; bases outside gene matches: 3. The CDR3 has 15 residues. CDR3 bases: TGTGCCAGCAGCATCGGGACTAGCGGGACAGATACGCAGTATTTT. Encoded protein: CASSIGTSGTDTQYF.

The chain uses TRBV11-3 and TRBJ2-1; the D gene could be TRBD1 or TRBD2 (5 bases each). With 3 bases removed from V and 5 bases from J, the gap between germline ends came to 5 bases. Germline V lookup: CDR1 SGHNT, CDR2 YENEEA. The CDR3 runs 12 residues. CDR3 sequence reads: CASSLGDNEQFF. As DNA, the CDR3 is TGTGCCAGCAGCTTGGGGGACAATGAGCAGTTCTTC.

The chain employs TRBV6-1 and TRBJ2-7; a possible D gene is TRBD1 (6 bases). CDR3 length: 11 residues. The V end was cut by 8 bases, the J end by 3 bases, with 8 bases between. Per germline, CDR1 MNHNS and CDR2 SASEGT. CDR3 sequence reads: CASGTFYEQYF. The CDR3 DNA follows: TGTGCCAGCGGGACATTCTACGAGCAGTACTTC.

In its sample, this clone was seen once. The CDR3 sequence is CASSPASIQETQYF. CDR3 nucleotides: TGTGCCAGTAGTCCCGCCTCCATACAAGAGACCCAGTACTTC. This chain links TRBV19 with TRBJ2-5; no reliable D call. In germline, CDR1 is LNHDA, CDR2 SQIVND (reference sequence). The CDR3 consists of 14 residues. V was trimmed by 5 bases and J by 2 bases, leaving 12 bases between them.

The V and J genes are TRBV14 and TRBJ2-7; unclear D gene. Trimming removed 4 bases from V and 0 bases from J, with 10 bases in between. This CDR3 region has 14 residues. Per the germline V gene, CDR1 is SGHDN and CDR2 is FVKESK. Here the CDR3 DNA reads TGTGCCAGCAGCCTTTCCGGCGGCTCCTACGAGCAGTACTTC. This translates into CASSLSGGSYEQYF.

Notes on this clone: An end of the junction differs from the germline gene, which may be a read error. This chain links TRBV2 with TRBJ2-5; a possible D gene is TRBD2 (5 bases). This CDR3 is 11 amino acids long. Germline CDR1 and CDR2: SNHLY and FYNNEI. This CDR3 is CASQLGEIQYF. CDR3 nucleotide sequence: TGTGCCAGCCAACTCGGGGAGATCCAGTACTTC.

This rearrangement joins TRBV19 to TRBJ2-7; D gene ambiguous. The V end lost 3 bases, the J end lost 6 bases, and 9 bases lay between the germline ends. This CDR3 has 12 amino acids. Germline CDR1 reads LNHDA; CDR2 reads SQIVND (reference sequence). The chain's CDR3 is CASSITKGEQYF. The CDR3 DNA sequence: TGTGCCAGTAGTATTACTAAAGGCGAGCAGTACTTC. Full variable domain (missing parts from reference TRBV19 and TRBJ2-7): DGGITQSPKYLFRKEGQNVTLSCEQNLNHDAMYWYRQDPGQGLRLIYYSQIVNDFQKGDIAEGYSVSREKKESFPLTVTSAQKNPTAFYLCASSITKGEQYFGPGTRLTVT.

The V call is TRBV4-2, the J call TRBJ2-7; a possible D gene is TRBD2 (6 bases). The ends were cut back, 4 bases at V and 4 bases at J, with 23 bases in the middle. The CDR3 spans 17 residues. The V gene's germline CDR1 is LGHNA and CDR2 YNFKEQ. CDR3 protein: CASSRTSAGTFYYEQYF. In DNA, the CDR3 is TGTGCCAGCAGCCGTACCAGCGCGGGAACTTTCTATTACGAGCAGTACTTC.

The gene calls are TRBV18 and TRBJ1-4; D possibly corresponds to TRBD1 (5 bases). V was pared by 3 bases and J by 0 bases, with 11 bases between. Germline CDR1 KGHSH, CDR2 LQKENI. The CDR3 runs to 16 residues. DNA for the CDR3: TGTGCCAGCTCACCCGGGACGCCCGCAACTAATGAAAAACTGTTTTTT. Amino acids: CASSPGTPATNEKLFF.